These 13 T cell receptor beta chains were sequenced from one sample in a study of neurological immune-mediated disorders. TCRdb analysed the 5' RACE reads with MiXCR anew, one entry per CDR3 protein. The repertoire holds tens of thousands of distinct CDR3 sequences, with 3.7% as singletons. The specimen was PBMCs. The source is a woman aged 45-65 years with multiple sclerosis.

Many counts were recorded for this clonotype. The CDR3 reads CASSLPGLETQYF. The CDR3 coding sequence is TGTGCCAGCAGCTTACCGGGATTGGAGACCCAGTACTTC. V is TRBV7-3 and J is TRBJ2-5; weak D call: TRBD2 (5 bases). With 2 bases removed from V and 5 bases from J, the gap between germline ends came to 9 bases. There are 13 residues in the CDR3. The germline gives CDR1 SGHTA, CDR2 FQGTGA.

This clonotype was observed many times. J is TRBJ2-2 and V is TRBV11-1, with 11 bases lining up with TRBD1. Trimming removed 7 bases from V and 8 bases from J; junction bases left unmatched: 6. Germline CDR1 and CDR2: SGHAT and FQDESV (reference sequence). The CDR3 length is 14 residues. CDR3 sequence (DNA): TGTGCCAGCACACGGACAGGGGGCCCGGGGGAGCTGTTTTTT. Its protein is CASTRTGGPGELFF. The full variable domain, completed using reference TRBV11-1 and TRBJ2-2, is EAEVAQSPRYKITEKSQAVAFWCDPISGHATLYWYRQILGQGPELLVQFQDESVVDDSQLPKDRFSAERLKGVDSTLKIQPAELGDSAMYLCASTRTGGPGELFFGEGSRLTVL.

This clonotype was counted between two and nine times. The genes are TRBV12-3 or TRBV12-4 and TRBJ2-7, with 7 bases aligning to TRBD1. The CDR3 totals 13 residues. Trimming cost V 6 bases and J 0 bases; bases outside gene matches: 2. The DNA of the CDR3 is TGTGCCAGCAGAGGGACAGCCTCCTACGAGCAGTACTTC. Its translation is CASRGTASYEQYF.

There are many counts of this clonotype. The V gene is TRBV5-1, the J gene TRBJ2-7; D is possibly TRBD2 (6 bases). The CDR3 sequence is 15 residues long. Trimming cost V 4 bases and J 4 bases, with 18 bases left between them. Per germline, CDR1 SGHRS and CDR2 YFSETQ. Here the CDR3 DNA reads TGCGCCAGCAGCCCATCTCTGGGGGGAGCATACGAGCAGTACTTC. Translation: CASSPSLGGAYEQYF.

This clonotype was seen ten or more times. The CDR3 nucleotides are TGTGCCAGCTCCCGGACTAGCGGGAGGGAGACCCAGTACTTC. Translation: CASSRTSGRETQYF. This sequence joins TRBV18 and TRBJ2-5, with TRBD2 identical over 14 bases. The CDR3 is made up of 14 amino acids. With V trimmed by 6 bases and J by 5 bases, 2 bases remained unmatched. In germline, CDR1 is KGHSH, CDR2 LQKENI.

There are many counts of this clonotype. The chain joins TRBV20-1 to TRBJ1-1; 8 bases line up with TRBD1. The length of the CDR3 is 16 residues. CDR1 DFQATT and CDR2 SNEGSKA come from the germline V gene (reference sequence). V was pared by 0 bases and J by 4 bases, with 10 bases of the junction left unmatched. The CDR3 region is CSARDPLGQGLTEAFF. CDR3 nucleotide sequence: TGCAGTGCTAGAGATCCTCTAGGACAGGGACTCACTGAAGCTTTCTTT.

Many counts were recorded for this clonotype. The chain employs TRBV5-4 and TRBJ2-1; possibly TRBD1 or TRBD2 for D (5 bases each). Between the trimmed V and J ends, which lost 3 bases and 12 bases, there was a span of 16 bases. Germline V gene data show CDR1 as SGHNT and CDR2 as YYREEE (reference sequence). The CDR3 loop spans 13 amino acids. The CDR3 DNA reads TGTGCCAGCAGCTCGACTGCCGTCGGGGCGCAGTTCTTC. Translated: CASSSTAVGAQFF. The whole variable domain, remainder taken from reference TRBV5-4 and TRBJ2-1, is ETGVTQSPTHLIKTRGQQVTLRCSSQSGHNTVSWYQQALGQGPQFIFQYYREEENGRGNFPPRFSGLQFPNYSSELNVNALELDDSALYLCASSSTAVGAQFFGPGTRLTVL.

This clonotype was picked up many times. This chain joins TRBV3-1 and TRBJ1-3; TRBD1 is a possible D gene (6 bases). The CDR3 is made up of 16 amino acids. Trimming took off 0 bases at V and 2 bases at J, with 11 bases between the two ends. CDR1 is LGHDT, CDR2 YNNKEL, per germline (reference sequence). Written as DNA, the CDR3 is TGTGCCAGCAGCCAAGAGTCGCCAGGGGCTGGAAACACCATATATTTT. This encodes CASSQESPGAGNTIYF. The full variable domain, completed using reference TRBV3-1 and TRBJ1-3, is DTAVSQTPKYLVTQMGNDKSIKCEQNLGHDTMYWYKQDSKKFLKIMFSYNNKELIINETVPNRFSPKSPDKAHLNLHINSLELGDSAVYFCASSQESPGAGNTIYFGEGSWLTVV.

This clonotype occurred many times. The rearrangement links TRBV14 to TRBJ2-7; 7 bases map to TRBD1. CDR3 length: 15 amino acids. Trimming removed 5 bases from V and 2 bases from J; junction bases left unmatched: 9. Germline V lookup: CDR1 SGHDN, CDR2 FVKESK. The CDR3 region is CASSFDRAPTYEQYF. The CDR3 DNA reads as TGTGCCAGCAGCTTTGACAGGGCCCCCACCTACGAGCAGTACTTC. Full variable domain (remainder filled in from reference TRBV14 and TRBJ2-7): EAGVTQFPSHSVIEKGQTVTLRCDPISGHDNLYWYRRVMGKEIKFLLHFVKESKQDESGMPNNRFLAERTGGTYSTLKVQPAELEDSGVYFCASSFDRAPTYEQYFGPGTRLTVT.

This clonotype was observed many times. The CDR3 loop is CASSEPQFSSRRGQFF. CDR3 bases: TGTGCCAGCAGTGAACCCCAATTTAGTTCCCGACGGGGGCAGTTCTTC. The chain couples TRBV2 to TRBJ2-1; D perhaps matches TRBD2 (5 bases). The V and J ends lost 2 bases and 12 bases respectively, with 23 bases between them. The CDR3 covers 16 residues. Germline loops: CDR1 SNHLY, CDR2 FYNNEI.

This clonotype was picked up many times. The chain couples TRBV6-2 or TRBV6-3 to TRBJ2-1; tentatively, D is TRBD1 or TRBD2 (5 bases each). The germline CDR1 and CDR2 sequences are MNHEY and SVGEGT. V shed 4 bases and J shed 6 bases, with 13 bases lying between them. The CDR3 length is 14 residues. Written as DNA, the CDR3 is TGTGCCAGCAGTTTGGGGGTGACACTCAATGAGCAGTTCTTC. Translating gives CASSLGVTLNEQFF.

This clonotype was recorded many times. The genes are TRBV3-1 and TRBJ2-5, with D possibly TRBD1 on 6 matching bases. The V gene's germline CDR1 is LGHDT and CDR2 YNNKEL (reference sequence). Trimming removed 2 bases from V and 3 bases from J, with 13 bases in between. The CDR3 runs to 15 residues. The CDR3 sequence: CASSQSSGDKETQYF. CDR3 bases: TGTGCCAGCAGCCAATCCTCAGGGGATAAAGAGACCCAGTACTTC.

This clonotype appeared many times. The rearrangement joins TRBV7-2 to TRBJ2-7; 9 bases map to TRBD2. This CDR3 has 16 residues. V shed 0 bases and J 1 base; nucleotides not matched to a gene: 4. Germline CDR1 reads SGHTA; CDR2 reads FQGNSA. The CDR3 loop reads CASSLAGGLASYEQYF. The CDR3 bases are TGTGCCAGCAGCTTAGCGGGCGGACTAGCGTCCTACGAGCAGTACTTC.